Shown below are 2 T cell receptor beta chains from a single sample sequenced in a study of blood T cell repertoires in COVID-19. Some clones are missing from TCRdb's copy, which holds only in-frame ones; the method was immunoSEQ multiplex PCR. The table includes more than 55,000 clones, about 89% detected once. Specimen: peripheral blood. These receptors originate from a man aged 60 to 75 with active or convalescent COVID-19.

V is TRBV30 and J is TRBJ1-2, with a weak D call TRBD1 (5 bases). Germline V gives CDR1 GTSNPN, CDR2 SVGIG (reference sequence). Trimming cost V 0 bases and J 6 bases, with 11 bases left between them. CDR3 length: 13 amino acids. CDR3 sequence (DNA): TGTGCCTGGAGTGTCCTCAGGGAGGATGGCTACACCTTC. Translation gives CAWSVLREDGYTF.

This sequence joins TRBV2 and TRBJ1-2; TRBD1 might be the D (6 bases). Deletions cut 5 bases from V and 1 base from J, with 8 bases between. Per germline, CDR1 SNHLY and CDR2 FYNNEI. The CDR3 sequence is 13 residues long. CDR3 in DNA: TGTGCCAGCAGTCCACAGGGTAACTATGGCTACACCTTC. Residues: CASSPQGNYGYTF.